This is a list of T cell receptor beta chains from one sample in a study of regulatory dendritic cells for organ transplantation. The assay was immunoSEQ multiplex PCR, and TCRdb's table has in-frame clones only and misses some. The table records about 30,000 clones, roughly 80% of them present only once. What was sequenced was naive CD4+ T cells from blood. The receptors stem from a human donor in good health. Both conserved end residues are part of each CDR3. Fields, in order: V gene, J gene, CDR3 protein.

v_gene: TRBV19
j_gene: TRBJ2-5
CDR3aa: CASSRAETQYF

v_gene: TRBV7-9
j_gene: TRBJ1-4
CDR3aa: CASSQGTGATNEKLFF

v_gene: TRBV19
j_gene: TRBJ2-4
CDR3aa: CASSIVGGGVVQYF

v_gene: TRBV19
j_gene: TRBJ1-1
CDR3aa: CASRPTGTGGTEAFF

v_gene: TRBV19
j_gene: TRBJ1-5
CDR3aa: CASSIAGRRNQPQHF

v_gene: TRBV29-1
j_gene: TRBJ2-7
CDR3aa: CSVGYSYEQYF

v_gene: TRBV11-2
j_gene: TRBJ1-2
CDR3aa: CASSLVAGGGYGYTF

v_gene: TRBV18
j_gene: TRBJ1-1
CDR3aa: CASSPLGRGGENTEAFF

v_gene: TRBV19
j_gene: TRBJ1-1
CDR3aa: CASSIWTGGLGNTEAFF

v_gene: TRBV6-5
j_gene: TRBJ1-4
CDR3aa: CASRASGGQGEKLFF

v_gene: TRBV11-2
j_gene: TRBJ1-5
CDR3aa: CASSLGRVSNQPQHF

v_gene: TRBV4-2
j_gene: TRBJ2-1
CDR3aa: CASSQERGNEQFF

v_gene: TRBV7-2
j_gene: TRBJ2-7
CDR3aa: CASSRGTAETYEQYF

v_gene: TRBV9
j_gene: TRBJ1-4
CDR3aa: CASSVGGGAFEKLFF

v_gene: TRBV7-7
j_gene: TRBJ2-5
CDR3aa: CASSRYGQGSSGETQYF

v_gene: TRBV7-9
j_gene: TRBJ1-5
CDR3aa: CASSLSSGNQPQHF

v_gene: TRBV2
j_gene: TRBJ1-6
CDR3aa: CASTPGISPLHF

v_gene: TRBV9
j_gene: TRBJ2-3
CDR3aa: CASSVEGGWMGTDTQYF

v_gene: TRBV5-1
j_gene: TRBJ2-2
CDR3aa: CASSLEGANTGELFF

v_gene: TRBV28
j_gene: TRBJ1-2
CDR3aa: CASSSPGQGLNYGYTF

v_gene: TRBV10-3
j_gene: TRBJ2-1
CDR3aa: CATSAGAYYNEQFF

v_gene: TRBV11-3
j_gene: TRBJ1-1
CDR3aa: CASSLQAPYEAFF